The 19 T cell receptor beta chains below come from one sample, sequenced in a study of blood T cell repertoires in COVID-19. TCRdb keeps only in-frame clones here, not all; method: immunoSEQ multiplex PCR. The data hold 200,000 to 250,000 clones, with approximately 78% observed a single time. Specimen: PBMCs or T cells enriched from blood (not recorded which). The receptors were sampled from a man in his forties who had recovered from COVID-19.

The rearrangement uses TRBV27 and TRBJ2-2, with D possibly matching TRBD1 (5 bases). Per germline, CDR1 MNHEY and CDR2 SMNVEV (reference sequence). The V end lost 6 bases, the J end lost 2 bases, and 10 bases lay between the germline ends. The CDR3 is made up of 14 amino acids. The CDR3 loop reads CASRSGFNTGELFF. The CDR3 DNA is TGTGCCAGCAGATCAGGGTTCAACACCGGGGAGCTGTTTTTT.

This rearrangement joins TRBV19 to TRBJ2-5, with 9 nucleotides matching TRBD2. Germline CDR1 reads LNHDA; CDR2 reads SQIVND (reference sequence). The CDR3 extends over 18 amino acids. V trimming: 5 bases; J trimming: 0 bases; junction bases outside the gene matches: 13. The CDR3 loop reads CASSPGGSGGPDQETQYF. Here the CDR3 DNA reads TGTGCCAGTAGTCCCGGGGGTAGCGGGGGACCCGACCAAGAGACCCAGTACTTC.

The V gene is TRBV7-2, the J gene TRBJ2-3, with TRBD1 as a possible D gene (6 bases). Trimming stripped 5 bases from V and 9 bases from J, with 18 bases between. Germline V gene lookup returns CDR1 SGHTA and CDR2 FQGNSA. This CDR3 contains 14 residues. The CDR3 DNA reads as TGTGCCAGCAGCCTCCGGGACACTATGGTGACGCAGTATTTT. This encodes CASSLRDTMVTQYF.

This chain joins TRBV5-1 and TRBJ2-1; D might be TRBD2 (6 bases). The CDR3 runs to 16 residues. The V end was cut by 7 bases, the J end by 7 bases, with 24 bases between. Per germline, CDR1 SGHRS and CDR2 YFSETQ. CDR3 coding DNA: TGCGCCAGCTCCCTTTTGGCGGGGAAAGGCGAGAATGAGCAGTTCTTC. Translation gives CASSLLAGKGENEQFF.

This rearrangement joins TRBV29-1 to TRBJ2-7; D remains ambiguous. Germline V gives CDR1 SQVTM, CDR2 ANQGSEA. CDR3 length equals 12 residues. V was clipped by 6 bases and J by 2 bases, with 11 bases between them. CDR3 protein: CSVETNPYEQYF. CDR3 in DNA: TGCAGCGTCGAGACAAACCCCTACGAGCAGTACTTC.

This clone was found once. The chain couples TRBV30 to TRBJ1-2; TRBD1 aligns across 11 bases. The CDR3 has 15 residues. V shed 3 bases and J 4 bases; nucleotides not matched to a gene: 7. The V gene's germline CDR1 is GTSNPN and CDR2 SVGIG (reference sequence). DNA of the CDR3: TGTGCCTGGAGCCGTCTGGACAGGGGGCTCTATGGCTACACCTTC. It encodes CAWSRLDRGLYGYTF.

The V call is TRBV19, the J call TRBJ1-5, with D perhaps matching TRBD1 (6 bases). The CDR3 spans 16 residues. Trimming pared 7 bases from V and 5 bases from J, leaving 21 bases between. CDR1 is LNHDA and CDR2 is SQIVND in the germline V gene (reference sequence). The CDR3 region has the DNA TGTGCCAGTAATGACGACAGGTCGATCGGGGATCAGCCCCAGCATTTT. Translation gives CASNDDRSIGDQPQHF.

This chain connects TRBV18 to TRBJ1-1; a possible D gene is TRBD1 (5 bases). The V and J ends lost 0 bases and 1 base respectively, with 15 bases between them. The CDR3 consists of 17 residues. The V gene's germline CDR1 is KGHSH and CDR2 LQKENI. CDR3: CASSPPFRGLGNTEAFF. The CDR3, as DNA: TGTGCCAGCTCACCACCTTTTAGGGGCCTGGGGAACACTGAAGCTTTCTTT.

The chain links TRBV5-8 to TRBJ2-1; a possible D gene is TRBD2 (6 bases). Per the germline V gene, CDR1 is SGHTS and CDR2 is YDEGEE. The CDR3 is made up of 15 amino acids. The germline V and J ends were trimmed by 0 bases and 4 bases, with 11 bases remaining between them. CDR3 bases: TGTGCCAGCAGCTTGGTCGGGGGTCCATACAATGAGCAGTTCTTC. This encodes CASSLVGGPYNEQFF.

This clone was seen a handful of times. CDR3 loop: CASSQWSGGDPYTQYF. For the CDR3, the DNA is TGTGCCAGCAGCCAATGGAGCGGGGGGGACCCGTATACGCAGTATTTT. The V and J genes are TRBV3-1 (or the pseudogene TRBV3-2) and TRBJ2-3; 10 bases map to TRBD2. V dropped 2 bases and J dropped 7; count of bases not matched to a gene: 9. The germline V gene has CDR1 LGHDT and CDR2 YNNKEL (reference sequence). The CDR3 runs to 16 residues.

The chain uses TRBV5-4 and TRBJ2-7; perhaps TRBD1 as D (6 bases). The CDR3 runs to 14 residues. The germline gives CDR1 SGHNT, CDR2 YYREEE (reference sequence). Trimming stripped 3 bases from V and 0 bases from J, with 10 bases between. The CDR3 bases are TGTGCCAGCAGCTCCACAGGGTCCTCCTACGAGCAGTACTTC. It translates to CASSSTGSSYEQYF.

A single count supports this clone. The chain couples TRBV7-2 to TRBJ2-1; no definite D call. CDR1 and CDR2 from the germline V gene are SGHTA and FQGNSA. The V end lost 1 base, the J end lost 9 bases, and 13 bases lay between the germline ends. CDR3 length: 14 residues. CDR3 DNA sequence: TGTGCCAGCAGCTTAGAACAATTGATTGGTGAGCAGTTCTTC. Translating gives CASSLEQLIGEQFF.

This clone was found once. This chain joins TRBV2 and TRBJ1-2; no clear D. There are 14 residues in the CDR3. The germline V and J ends were trimmed by 7 bases and 1 base, with 13 bases remaining between them. CDR1 and CDR2 from the germline V gene are SNHLY and FYNNEI. CDR3 nucleotides: TGTGCCAGCATTCTAGAGGAACTTAACTATGGCTACACCTTC. Translated: CASILEELNYGYTF.

The sample holds one count of this clone. V usage is TRBV9 and J usage is TRBJ2-1; 8 bases map to TRBD2. V dropped 4 bases and J dropped 8; count of bases not matched to a gene: 11. The CDR3 is made up of 15 amino acids. Germline-derived CDR1 and CDR2 are SGDLS and YYNGEE. The CDR3 nucleotides are TGTGCCAGCAGCTCTAGCGGGTCTAGGTTGGATGAGCAGTTCTTC. Encoded protein: CASSSSGSRLDEQFF.

The V gene is TRBV7-9, the J gene TRBJ2-3, with 11 bases aligning to TRBD2. There are 16 residues in the CDR3. CDR1 SEHNR and CDR2 FQNEAQ come from the germline V gene (reference sequence). V lost 7 bases and J lost 2; bases outside the gene matches: 8. This CDR3 reads CASNTGTSGITDTQYF. For the CDR3, the DNA is TGTGCCAGCAACACCGGGACTAGCGGAATCACAGATACGCAGTATTTT.

The chain joins TRBV5-8 to TRBJ1-5; no reliable D call. This CDR3 has 13 residues. Germline CDR1 is SGHTS and CDR2 is YDEGEE. With 0 bases removed from V and 3 bases from J, the gap between germline ends came to 4 bases. The CDR3 protein is CASSLGDNQPQHF. In nucleotides, the CDR3 is TGTGCCAGCAGCTTGGGAGACAATCAGCCCCAGCATTTT.

In its sample, this clone was seen once. CDR3: CASRRDSSTNEKLFF. The CDR3 DNA sequence: TGCGCCAGCAGACGAGACAGCTCAACTAATGAAAAACTGTTTTTT. The rearrangement links TRBV5-1 to TRBJ1-4; a possible D gene is TRBD1 (5 bases). From germline, CDR1 is SGHRS and CDR2 YFSETQ. Trimming left V 5 bases short and J 0 bases short, with 11 bases between. This CDR3 contains 15 residues.

CDR3 sequence reads: CAWSPNSEQYF. Written as DNA, the CDR3 is TGTGCCTGGAGTCCAAATAGCGAGCAGTACTTC. The chain links TRBV30 to TRBJ2-7, with D unresolved. The germline V gene has CDR1 GTSNPN and CDR2 SVGIG (reference sequence). This CDR3 has 11 amino acids. Trimming cost V 2 bases and J 6 bases, with 8 bases left between them.

The chain joins TRBV29-1 to TRBJ2-7; 7 bases line up with TRBD2. With 4 bases clipped from V and 0 bases from J, the junction kept 6 bases outside the gene matches. Germline V gives CDR1 SQVTM, CDR2 ANQGSEA. This CDR3 spans 14 amino acids. CDR3 bases: TGCAGCGTTGGAGTCAGGGAGGGCTCCTACGAGCAGTACTTC. Protein: CSVGVREGSYEQYF.